This TCR beta chain originates from a study of shared clonotypes between healthy human individuals. This clone was observed once. Its target is not known. General observations from the study: Memory subsets had estimated richness that was generally smaller than that of naive subsets.

Terminally differentiated effector memory CD45RA+ cells were excluded by CCR7 positive selection of CD45RO-negative cells. The authors ran the assay at deep level. Authors' analysis steps: Filtering differed since immunoSEQ provided only junctions, with no quality scores. Libraries were prepared by immunoSEQ multiplex PCR; TCRdb keeps only in-frame clonotypes and omits some of them. That table supplies the V and J calls and clone size; D and trimming were determined from the DNA. Of about 2 million clones in the sample, about 95% were seen once. The sample was naive CD8+ T cells sorted from blood. This clonotype was sampled from a man younger than 35 in good health.

The CDR3: CATLGREPEAFF. DNA for the CDR3: TGTGCCACCCTAGGGCGGGAACCTGAAGCTTTCTTT. The rearrangement uses TRBV19 and TRBJ1-1; unclear D gene. The CDR3 is 12 residues long. Trimming left V 10 bases short and J 6 bases short, with 15 bases between. Per the germline V gene, CDR1 is LNHDA and CDR2 is SQIVND (reference sequence).